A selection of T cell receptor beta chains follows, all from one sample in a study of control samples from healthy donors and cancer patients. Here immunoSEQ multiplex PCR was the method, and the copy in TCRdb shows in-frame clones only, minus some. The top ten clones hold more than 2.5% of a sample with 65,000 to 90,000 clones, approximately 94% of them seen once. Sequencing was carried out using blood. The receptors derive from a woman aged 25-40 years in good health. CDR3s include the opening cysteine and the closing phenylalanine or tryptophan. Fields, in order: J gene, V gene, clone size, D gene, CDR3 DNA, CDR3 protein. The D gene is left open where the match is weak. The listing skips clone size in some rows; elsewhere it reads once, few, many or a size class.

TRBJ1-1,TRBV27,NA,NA,TGTGCCAGCAGTTTATCATATGCGGGCACTGAAGCTTTCTTT,CASSLSYAGTEAFF
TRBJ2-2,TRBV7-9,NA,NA,TGTGCCAGCAGCTTAGATCGGTTGACCGGGGAGCTGTTTTTT,CASSLDRLTGELFF
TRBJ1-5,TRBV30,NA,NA,TGTGCCTGGAGTGTCCGTGAAAATCAGCCCCAGCATTTT,CAWSVRENQPQHF
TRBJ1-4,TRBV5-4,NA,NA,TGTGCCAGCAGTAGGGGGGTCGCGGATGAAAAACTGTTTTTT,CASSRGVADEKLFF
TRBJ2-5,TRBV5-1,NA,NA,TGCGCCACCAAAGACGCTCCCGGAGGGGAGACCCAGTACTTC,CATKDAPGGETQYF
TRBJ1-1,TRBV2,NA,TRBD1,TGTGCCAGCAGTGTGGACAGGCTGAACACTGAAGCTTTCTTT,CASSVDRLNTEAFF
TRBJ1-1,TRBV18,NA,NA,TGTGCCTCCGTGACAGCTAACACTGAAGCTTTCTTT,CASVTANTEAFF
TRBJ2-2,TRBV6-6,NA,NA,TGTGCCAGCAGTTACCTTGGACAGACCGGGGAGCTGTTTTTT,CASSYLGQTGELFF
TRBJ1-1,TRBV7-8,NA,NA,TGTGCCAGCAGCTTGGCCTCGAGTGGCACTGAAGCTTTCTTT,CASSLASSGTEAFF
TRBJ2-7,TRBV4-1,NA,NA,TGCGCCAGCAGCCAAGATCTGGGGAATGAGCAGTACTTC,CASSQDLGNEQYF
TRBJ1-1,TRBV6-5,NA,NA,TGTGCCAGCGGTTTAGGGGCAGGGAATACTGAAGCTTTCTTT,CASGLGAGNTEAFF
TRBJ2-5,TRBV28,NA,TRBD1,TGTGCCAGCAGCAACCTCGGACAGGGGGCTTTAGAGACCCAGTACTTC,CASSNLGQGALETQYF
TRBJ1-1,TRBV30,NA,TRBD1,TGTGCCTGGGACACCGGGACAGGGGGGTTTACTGAAGCTTTCTTT,CAWDTGTGGFTEAFF
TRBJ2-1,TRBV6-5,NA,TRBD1,TGTGCCAGCAGTTCCCCCGGGACAGGGGTCAATGAGCAGTTCTTC,CASSSPGTGVNEQFF
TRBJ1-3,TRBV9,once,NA,TGTGCCAGCAGCGGTTGGGGAACTGGAAACACCATATATTTT,CASSGWGTGNTIYF
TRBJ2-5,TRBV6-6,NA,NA,TGTGCCAGCAGTCGCCCGGACGCTCAAGAGACCCAGTACTTC,CASSRPDAQETQYF
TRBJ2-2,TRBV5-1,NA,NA,TGCGCCAGCAGAGGGCAGGTCGGGGAGCTGTTTTTT,CASRGQVGELFF
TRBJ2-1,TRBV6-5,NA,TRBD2,TGTGCCAGCAGTCGACTAGCGAGCGCCTACAATGAGCAGTTCTTC,CASSRLASAYNEQFF
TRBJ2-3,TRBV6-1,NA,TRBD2,TGTGCCAGCAGTGAAATGAGGGCGGGGGGATCAGATACGCAGTATTTT,CASSEMRAGGSDTQYF
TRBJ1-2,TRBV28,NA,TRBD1,TGTGCCAGCACCCAAGGACAGGGGGCCTATGGCTACACCTTC,CASTQGQGAYGYTF
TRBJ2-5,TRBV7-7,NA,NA,TGTGCTAGCAGCACAGGGCTTGAGACCCAGTACTTC,CASSTGLETQYF
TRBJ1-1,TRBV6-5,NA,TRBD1,TGTGCCAGCAGTTGGGACCAGGGGGGGCGGGCTTTCTTT,CASSWDQGGRAFF
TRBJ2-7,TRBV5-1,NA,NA,TGCGCCAGCAGGAGGGGGGGGGTCGGCGAGCAGTACTTC,CASRRGGVGEQYF
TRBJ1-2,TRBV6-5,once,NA,TGTGCCAGCAGTTTGGACAGCAACTATGGCTACACCTTC,CASSLDSNYGYTF
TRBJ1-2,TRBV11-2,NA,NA,TGTGCCAGCAGCTTAGCCCAGGGAGGCTATGGCTACACCTTC,CASSLAQGGYGYTF
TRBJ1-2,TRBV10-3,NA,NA,TGTGCCATCAGTGAGCTAGTCTATGGCTACACCTTC,CAISELVYGYTF
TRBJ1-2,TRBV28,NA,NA,TGTGCCAGCAGTTTCCGACCCACAGGGCTTGGCGGCTACACCTTC,CASSFRPTGLGGYTF
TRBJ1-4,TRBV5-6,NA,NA,TGTGCCAGCAGCTTGGCCGGGCTGTCGGATGAAAAACTGTTTTTT,CASSLAGLSDEKLFF
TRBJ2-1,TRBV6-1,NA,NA,TGTGCCAGCAGTGAAGCGGGGGCCTTCTCCTACAATGAGCAGTTCTTC,CASSEAGAFSYNEQFF
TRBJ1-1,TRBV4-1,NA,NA,TGCGCCAGCAGCCAAGAGGTGAGCAGCCGGGGTGCTGAAGCTTTCTTT,CASSQEVSSRGAEAFF
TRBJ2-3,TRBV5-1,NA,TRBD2,TGCGCCAGCAGCCCGACTAGCGGGGGTAACACAGATACGCAGTATTTT,CASSPTSGGNTDTQYF
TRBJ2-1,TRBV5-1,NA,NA,TGCGCCAGCAGCTTGGTTGTAGGGAGTGAGCAGTTCTTC,CASSLVVGSEQFF
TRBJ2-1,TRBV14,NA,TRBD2,TGTGCCAGCAGCCAAGTAGCGGGGGACAACAATGAGCAGTTCTTC,CASSQVAGDNNEQFF
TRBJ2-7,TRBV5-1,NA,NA,TGCGCCAGCAGCTTGGATGTCGGGGGTGCCTACGAGCAGTACTTC,CASSLDVGGAYEQYF
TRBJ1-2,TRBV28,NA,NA,TGTGCCAGCAGTATGGGGGTAACGTATGGCTACACCTTC,CASSMGVTYGYTF
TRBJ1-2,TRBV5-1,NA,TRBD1,TGCGCCAGCAGCTTGAACAGGGGCCCGAGTGGCTACACCTTC,CASSLNRGPSGYTF
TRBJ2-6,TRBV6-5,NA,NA,TGTGCCAGCAACCCTCAAAGCTCTGGGGCCAACGTCCTGACTTTC,CASNPQSSGANVLTF
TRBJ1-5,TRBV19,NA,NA,TGTGCCAGTAGTACCCTGAGTGGACTAAGCAATCAGCCCCAGCATTTT,CASSTLSGLSNQPQHF
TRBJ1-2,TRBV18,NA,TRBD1,TGTGCCAGCTCACTACAGACCCGGTTACAGGGGGGGAATGGCTACACCTTC,CASSLQTRLQGGNGYTF
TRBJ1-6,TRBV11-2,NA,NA,TGTGCCAGCAGCTTAGATAGCTCCTATAATTCACCCCTCCACTTT,CASSLDSSYNSPLHF
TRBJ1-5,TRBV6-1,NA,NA,TGTGCCAGCAGTGCATGGGCCCTAAATAGCAATCAGCCCCAGCATTTT,CASSAWALNSNQPQHF
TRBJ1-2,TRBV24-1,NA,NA,TGTGCCACCAGTTCCCCGGGGCCAGCTTATGGCTACACCTTC,CATSSPGPAYGYTF
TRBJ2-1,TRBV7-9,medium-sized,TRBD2,TGTGCCAGCAGCTCGGGACTAGCGGGGGGCTCTGAGCAGTTCTTC,CASSSGLAGGSEQFF
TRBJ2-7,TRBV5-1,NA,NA,TGCGCCAGCAGCTTGGAGTCGGAGAGGCCCGAGCAGTACTTC,CASSLESERPEQYF
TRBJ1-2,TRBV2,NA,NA,TGTGCCAGCTCCGCTCGGGACGGTCGATCGGGTGGCTACACCTTT,CASSARDGRSGGYTF